The next 24 T cell receptor beta chains were all read from a single sample in a study of cytomegalovirus exposure and HLA in healthy donors. In the PCR, 60 Vbeta and 13 Jbeta primers were used. Sequencing used immunoSEQ multiplex PCR; TCRdb keeps in-frame clones, though not all of them. The sample's table shows around 210,000 clones. Specimen: PBMCs. The receptor set was obtained from a woman aged 25 to 39 in good health and CMV-seropositive.

This chain links TRBV10-3 with TRBJ1-1, with no clear D. The V end was cut by 4 bases, the J end by 5 bases, with 17 bases between. The CDR3 is 15 residues long. Germline V gene lookup returns CDR1 ENHRY and CDR2 SYGVKD. CDR3 protein: CAISGMGGSGTEAFF. CDR3 nucleotides: TGTGCCATCAGTGGTATGGGAGGTTCGGGGACTGAAGCTTTCTTT.

The rearrangement joins TRBV27 to TRBJ1-2, with 8 bases lining up with TRBD1. The CDR3 is 14 residues long. CDR1 is MNHEY and CDR2 is SMNVEV in the germline V gene (reference sequence). The trim removed 3 bases at V and 4 bases at J, leaving 4 bases unmatched. The CDR3 reads CASSFGQGAYGYTF. The CDR3 region has the DNA TGTGCCAGCAGTTTTGGACAGGGTGCCTATGGCTACACCTTC.

This chain connects TRBV7-2 to TRBJ2-5; D not resolved. Germline V gene data show CDR1 as SGHTA and CDR2 as FQGNSA. The CDR3 spans 15 residues. Trimming removed 3 bases at V and 4 bases at J, with 15 bases between. The CDR3 nucleotides read TGTGCCAGCAGCTTGGCCTCCCTTAGCCGAGAGACCCAGTACTTC. Residues: CASSLASLSRETQYF.

The rearrangement uses TRBV5-1 and TRBJ1-5; D gene unclear. From germline, CDR1 is SGHRS and CDR2 YFSETQ. The V end lost 6 bases, the J end lost 4 bases, and 17 bases lay between the germline ends. This CDR3 is built from 15 residues. The CDR3 region has the DNA TGCGCCAGCAAAATCAACATCAATCAAAATCAGCCCCAGCATTTT. The encoded protein is CASKININQNQPQHF.

This sequence joins TRBV9 and TRBJ1-1; D gene uncertain. This CDR3 is built from 13 residues. Germline V CDR1 and CDR2: SGDLS, YYNGEE. V was cut by 0 bases and J by 1 base, with 4 bases left in between. The CDR3 bases are TGTGCCAGCAGCGTAGCTCCGAACACTGAAGCTTTCTTT. This sequence encodes CASSVAPNTEAFF.

The rearrangement links TRBV19 to TRBJ1-2, with TRBD1 matching 9 bases. V lost 6 bases, J lost 4 bases, and 3 bases stayed unmatched. CDR3 size: 13 residues. CDR1 LNHDA and CDR2 SQIVND come from the germline V gene (reference sequence). The CDR3, as DNA: TGTGCCAGTAGCGGACAGGGGTTCTATGGCTACACCTTC. This codes for CASSGQGFYGYTF.

The rearrangement uses TRBV5-1 and TRBJ2-5; 9 bases map to TRBD2. V was pared by 0 bases and J by 5 bases, with 8 bases of the junction left unmatched. Per germline, CDR1 SGHRS and CDR2 YFSETQ. This CDR3 is 16 amino acids long. CDR3 region: CASSLGLRGGPETQYF. CDR3 bases: TGCGCCAGCAGCTTGGGTTTGCGGGGGGGCCCGGAGACCCAGTACTTC.

The chain joins TRBV27 to TRBJ2-1, with D tentatively TRBD2 (6 bases). This CDR3 spans 14 amino acids. Trimming left V 2 bases short and J 3 bases short, with 8 bases between. Per the germline V gene, CDR1 is MNHEY and CDR2 is SMNVEV (reference sequence). In DNA form, the CDR3 reads TGTGCCAGCAGTTTAACCGGGAGCTACAATGAGCAGTTCTTC. This encodes CASSLTGSYNEQFF.

J is TRBJ1-5 and V is TRBV28; 7 bases agree with TRBD1. This CDR3 is built from 15 residues. The germline V gene has CDR1 MDHEN and CDR2 SYDVKM. The V segment lost 7 bases and the J segment 4 bases; nucleotides outside the gene matches: 10. The CDR3 reads CASTPGTEINQPQHF. Here the CDR3 DNA reads TGTGCCAGCACCCCCGGGACAGAGATAAATCAGCCCCAGCATTTT.

This chain connects TRBV10-3 to TRBJ1-2; D unresolved. Germline CDR1 ENHRY, CDR2 SYGVKD. The CDR3 totals 13 residues. V dropped 6 bases and J dropped 6 bases, with 14 bases sitting between them. CDR3 DNA sequence: TGTGCCATCAGACCTATACTTTCCGATGGCTACACCTTC. Its protein is CAIRPILSDGYTF.

For this clone: Different DNA sequences within this sample yield the same CDR3. This chain links TRBV2 with TRBJ1-4; TRBD1 matches 9 bases. Per the germline V gene, CDR1 is SNHLY and CDR2 is FYNNEI. J lost 8 bases, V lost 3 bases, and 4 bases had no gene match. This CDR3 has 14 residues. CDR3 nucleotides: TGTGCCAGCAGTGAGGGACAGGGAGGGGAAAAACTGTTTTTT. Translating it yields CASSEGQGGEKLFF. Full variable domain (remainder filled in from reference TRBV2 and TRBJ1-4): EPEVTQTPSHQVTQMGQEVILRCVPISNHLYFYWYRQILGQKVEFLVSFYNNEISEKSEIFDDQFSVERPDGSNFTLKIRSTKLEDSAMYFCASSEGQGGEKLFFGSGTQLSVL.

The chain carries TRBV5-1 and TRBJ2-5; TRBD1 might be the D (5 bases). The CDR3 is 14 amino acids. The V end was cut by 0 bases, the J end by 1 base, with 7 bases between. Germline assignment: CDR1 SGHRS and CDR2 YFSETQ. CDR3 DNA: TGCGCCAGCAGCTTGGAGGGGCTCCAAGAGACCCAGTACTTC. Translating it yields CASSLEGLQETQYF.

J is TRBJ1-1 and V is TRBV19; D is perhaps TRBD1 (5 bases). Germline V gene lookup returns CDR1 LNHDA and CDR2 SQIVND (reference sequence). The CDR3 is made up of 15 amino acids. Trimming removed 6 bases from V and 1 base from J, with 15 bases in between. The CDR3 DNA sequence: TGTGCCAGTAGACACTTGGGGCGCGGGAACACTGAAGCTTTCTTT. It codes for CASRHLGRGNTEAFF.

The chain combines TRBV25-1 with TRBJ1-4; D gene unclear. The V end lost 6 bases, the J end lost 6 bases, and 17 bases lay between the germline ends. The CDR3 sequence is 15 residues long. From germline, CDR1 is MGHDK and CDR2 SYGVNS. CDR3 sequence reads: CASSSRRTGDEKLFF. The CDR3 DNA reads as TGTGCCAGCAGCTCTAGACGGACGGGAGATGAAAAACTGTTTTTT.

The genes are TRBV14 and TRBJ2-1; 7 nucleotides align to TRBD1. This CDR3 comprises 16 residues. The ends lost 4 bases at V and 4 bases at J; junction bases unmatched: 10. The germline V gene has CDR1 SGHDN and CDR2 FVKESK. The CDR3 nucleotides are TGTGCCAGCAGCCGGCCCGGGACAGCTTATTACAATGAGCAGTTCTTC. Translating it yields CASSRPGTAYYNEQFF.

This sequence joins TRBV21-1 and TRBJ1-2; TRBD1, the table's D call, lacks a check against the DNA. TRBV21-1 is tagged as a pseudogene. This CDR3 is 13 amino acids long. CDR3 residues: CASNRPGNYGYTF. CDR3 coding DNA: TGTGCCAGCAACAGACCCGGAAACTATGGCTACACCTTC.

The rearrangement joins TRBV30 to TRBJ2-7; D might be TRBD1 (5 bases). CDR1 is GTSNPN and CDR2 is SVGIG in the germline V gene (reference sequence). The CDR3 loop spans 13 amino acids. The ends were cut back, 0 bases at V and 6 bases at J, with 12 bases in the middle. In DNA, the CDR3 is TGTGCCTGGAGTGTACAAGGGGTAGGCGAGCAGTACTTC. It yields the protein CAWSVQGVGEQYF.

The chain joins TRBV19 to TRBJ2-1; D unresolved. The CDR3 covers 15 residues. Trimming pared 1 base from V and 4 bases from J, leaving 11 bases between. CDR1 and CDR2 from the germline V gene are LNHDA and SQIVND (reference sequence). CDR3 nucleotides: TGTGCCAGTAGTATAGCCTACCTCCCATACAATGAGCAGTTCTTC. It yields the protein CASSIAYLPYNEQFF.

The gene calls are TRBV2 and TRBJ1-5, with D tentatively TRBD1 (5 bases). Germline loops: CDR1 SNHLY, CDR2 FYNNEI. The V end was cut by 8 bases, the J end by 3 bases, with 8 bases between. This CDR3 comprises 12 residues. The CDR3 here is CASGRDNQPQHF. CDR3 in DNA: TGTGCCAGCGGCAGGGACAATCAGCCCCAGCATTTT.

The chain recombines TRBV5-6 with TRBJ1-1; tentative D call: TRBD1 (5 bases). The CDR3 loop spans 16 amino acids. V was cut by 1 base and J by 3 bases, with 16 bases left in between. The germline V gene has CDR1 SGHDT and CDR2 YYEEEE. The DNA of the CDR3 is TGTGCCAGCAGCTTGATCGGGGGGTGGCAGGACACTGAAGCTTTCTTT. It yields the protein CASSLIGGWQDTEAFF.

J is TRBJ2-5 and V is TRBV7-2; 7 bases fit TRBD1. The junction had 13 bases not matched to a gene; V was cut back by 5 bases and J by 10 bases. The CDR3 length is 14 residues. CDR1 and CDR2 (germline): SGHTA, FQGNSA. DNA of the CDR3: TGTGCCAGCAGCCAACAGGGGCCCACGAGGGTCCAGTACTTC. Encoded protein: CASSQQGPTRVQYF. Full variable domain (rest looked up from reference TRBV7-2 and TRBJ2-5): GAGVSQSPSNKVTEKGKDVELRCDPISGHTALYWYRQSLGQGLEFLIYFQGNSAPDKSGLPSDRFSAERTGGSVSTLTIQRTQQEDSAVYLCASSQQGPTRVQYFGPGTRLLVL.

The genes are TRBV18 and TRBJ2-7; TRBD2 agrees at 7 bases. The V gene end was trimmed by 1 base and the J gene end by 4 bases; junction bases not matched to a gene: 13. Germline V lookup: CDR1 KGHSH, CDR2 LQKENI. CDR3 length: 17 residues. The CDR3 spells CASSPLGGSGLSYEQYF. The CDR3 coding sequence is TGTGCCAGCTCACCACTGGGGGGGTCGGGGCTATCTTACGAGCAGTACTTC.

CDR3 sequence: CASSLGTGNVGNTIYF. CDR3 bases: TGTGCCAGCAGCTTAGGGACAGGGAATGTCGGAAACACCATATATTTT. The chain couples TRBV7-7 to TRBJ1-3; 8 bases are a match to TRBD1. Germline V lookup: CDR1 SSHAT, CDR2 FNYEAQ (reference sequence). The CDR3 totals 16 residues. After removal of 1 base from V and 4 bases from J, the junction contained 6 bases not matched to a gene.

The J gene is TRBJ2-3, the V gene TRBV5-1; 9 bases match TRBD2. After removal of 0 bases from V and 5 bases from J, the junction contained 7 bases not matched to a gene. Germline loops: CDR1 SGHRS, CDR2 YFSETQ. This CDR3 has 16 residues. The chain's CDR3 is CASSLAFSGGIDTQYF. CDR3 nucleotides: TGCGCCAGCAGCTTGGCCTTTAGCGGGGGAATAGATACGCAGTATTTT.